This TCR beta chain is from a study of blood T cells in healthy people across ages. Study-wide results and limits: Naive CD4+ cells and diversity were both higher in long-lived donors than in aged donors. CMV status of donors was not determined, possibly confounding expanded clonotype changes. Diversity of TCR beta per million T cells declined in a roughly linear way with age.

The donors, aged roughly 6 to 100, were healthy Caucasians from Russia. Per germline, CDR1 MDHEN and CDR2 SYDVKM. Deletions cut 4 bases from V and 0 bases from J, with 16 bases between. The CDR3 is made up of 16 amino acids. Alongside a J-beta primer mix, a sample-barcoded 5' primer served in a second PCR lasting roughly 6 to 12 cycles. TCRdb independently ran MiXCR on the 5' RACE reads; one entry per CDR3 protein. Seen here are about 1 million distinct CDR3 sequences, 35% to 50% observed once, and the top ten hold 15% to 20%. In the case of this clonotype: The antigen is undetermined.

The rearrangement joins TRBV28 to TRBJ2-7, with D possibly TRBD2 on 5 matching bases. The clonotype originates from a woman aged 55-69 years in good health. Sample: blood. The CDR3 is CASSSMAGPLSYEQYF. The CDR3 DNA sequence: TGTGCCAGCAGTTCGATGGCGGGCCCGCTCTCCTACGAGCAGTACTTC.